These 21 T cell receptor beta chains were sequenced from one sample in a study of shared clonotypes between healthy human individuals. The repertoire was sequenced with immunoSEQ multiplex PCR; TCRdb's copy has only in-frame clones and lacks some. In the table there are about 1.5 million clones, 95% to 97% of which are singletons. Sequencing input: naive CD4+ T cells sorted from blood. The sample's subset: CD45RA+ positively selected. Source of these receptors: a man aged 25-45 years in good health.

DNA of the CDR3: TGCGCCAGCAGCGCGGGACTAGCGGGTTACACCGGGGAGCTGTTTTTT. Amino acids: CASSAGLAGYTGELFF. The rearrangement links TRBV5-1 to TRBJ2-2; 12 bases map to TRBD2. Germline loops: CDR1 SGHRS, CDR2 YFSETQ. The CDR3 covers 16 residues. V lost 4 bases, J lost 3 bases, and 4 bases stayed unmatched.

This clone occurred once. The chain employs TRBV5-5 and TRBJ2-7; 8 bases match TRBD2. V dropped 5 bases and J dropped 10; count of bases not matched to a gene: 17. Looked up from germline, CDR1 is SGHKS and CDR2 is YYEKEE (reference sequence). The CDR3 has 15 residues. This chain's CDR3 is CASRREGGGPGSQYF. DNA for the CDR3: TGTGCCAGCAGACGGGAGGGGGGAGGTCCTGGGTCCCAGTACTTC.

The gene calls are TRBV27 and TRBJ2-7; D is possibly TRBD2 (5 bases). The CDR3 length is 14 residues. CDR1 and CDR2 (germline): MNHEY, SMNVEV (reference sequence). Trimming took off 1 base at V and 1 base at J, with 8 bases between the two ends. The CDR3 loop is CASSLFPGSYEQYF. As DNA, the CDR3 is TGTGCCAGCAGTTTATTCCCGGGATCCTACGAGCAGTACTTC.

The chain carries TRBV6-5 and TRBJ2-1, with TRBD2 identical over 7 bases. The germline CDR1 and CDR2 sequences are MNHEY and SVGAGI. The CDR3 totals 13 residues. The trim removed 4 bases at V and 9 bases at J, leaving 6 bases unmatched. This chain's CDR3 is CASSLRREGEQFF. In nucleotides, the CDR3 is TGTGCCAGCAGTTTGAGGAGGGAGGGTGAGCAGTTCTTC.

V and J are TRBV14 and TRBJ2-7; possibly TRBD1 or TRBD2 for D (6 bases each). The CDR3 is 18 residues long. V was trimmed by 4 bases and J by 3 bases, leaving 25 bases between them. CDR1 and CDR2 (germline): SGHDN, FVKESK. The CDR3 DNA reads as TGTGCCAGCAGCCTCGGGTTGGGGGGCCGGGTCTCTCTCTACGAGCAGTACTTC. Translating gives CASSLGLGGRVSLYEQYF.

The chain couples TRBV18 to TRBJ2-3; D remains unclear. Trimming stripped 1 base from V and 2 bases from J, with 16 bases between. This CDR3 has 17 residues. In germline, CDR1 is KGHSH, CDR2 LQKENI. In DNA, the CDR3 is TGTGCCAGCTCACCACTCCCGACGAGGCAAAACACAGATACGCAGTATTTT. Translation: CASSPLPTRQNTDTQYF.

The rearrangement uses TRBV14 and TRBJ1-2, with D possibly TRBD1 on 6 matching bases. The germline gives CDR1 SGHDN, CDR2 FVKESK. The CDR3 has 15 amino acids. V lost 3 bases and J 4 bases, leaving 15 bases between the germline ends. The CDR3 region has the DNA TGTGCCAGCAGCCATGAGCCAGGGGATACCTATGGCTACACCTTC. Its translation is CASSHEPGDTYGYTF.

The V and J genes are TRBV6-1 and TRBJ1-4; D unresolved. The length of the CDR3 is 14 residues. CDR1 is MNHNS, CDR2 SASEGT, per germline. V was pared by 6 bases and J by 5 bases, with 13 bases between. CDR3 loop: CASREQTENEKLFF. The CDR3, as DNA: TGTGCCAGCAGGGAACAAACAGAGAATGAAAAACTGTTTTTT.

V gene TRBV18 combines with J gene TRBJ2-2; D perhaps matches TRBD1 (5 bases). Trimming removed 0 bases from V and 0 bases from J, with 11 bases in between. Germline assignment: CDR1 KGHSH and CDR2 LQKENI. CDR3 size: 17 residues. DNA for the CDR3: TGTGCCAGCTCACCACCGAACAGGTCCCCGAACACCGGGGAGCTGTTTTTT. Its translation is CASSPPNRSPNTGELFF.

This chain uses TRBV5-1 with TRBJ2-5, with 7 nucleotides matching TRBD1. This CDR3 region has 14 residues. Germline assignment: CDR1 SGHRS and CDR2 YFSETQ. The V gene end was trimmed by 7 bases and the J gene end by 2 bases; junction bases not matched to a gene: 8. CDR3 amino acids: CASGTVSFQETQYF. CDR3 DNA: TGCGCCAGCGGGACAGTCAGTTTTCAAGAGACCCAGTACTTC.

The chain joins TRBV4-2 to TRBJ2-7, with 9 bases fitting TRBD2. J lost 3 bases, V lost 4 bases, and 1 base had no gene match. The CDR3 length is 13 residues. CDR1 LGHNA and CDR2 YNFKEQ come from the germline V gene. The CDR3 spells CASSRREGYEQYF. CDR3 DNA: TGTGCCAGCAGCCGGCGGGAGGGCTACGAGCAGTACTTC.

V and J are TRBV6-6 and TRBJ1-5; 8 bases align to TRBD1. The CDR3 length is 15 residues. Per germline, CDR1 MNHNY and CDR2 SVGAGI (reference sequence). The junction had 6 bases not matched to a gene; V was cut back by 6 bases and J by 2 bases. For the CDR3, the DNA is TGTGCCAGCAGGTCACAGGGGGAGGGCAATCAGCCCCAGCATTTT. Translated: CASRSQGEGNQPQHF.

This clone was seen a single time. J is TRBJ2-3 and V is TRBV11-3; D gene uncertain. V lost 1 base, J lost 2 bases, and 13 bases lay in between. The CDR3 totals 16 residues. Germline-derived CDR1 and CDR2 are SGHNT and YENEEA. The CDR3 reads CASSLASRSYTDTQYF. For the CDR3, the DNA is TGTGCCAGCAGCTTAGCCAGCCGGAGCTACACAGATACGCAGTATTTT.

In DNA form, the CDR3 reads TGTGCCAGCAGCGCCCGACGGGGGACTGAAGCTTTCTTT. Its translation: CASSARRGTEAFF. V gene TRBV9 combines with J gene TRBJ1-1; D might be TRBD1 (5 bases). The CDR3 is made up of 13 amino acids. The V gene's germline CDR1 is SGDLS and CDR2 YYNGEE. V dropped 3 bases and J dropped 5 bases, with 11 bases sitting between them.

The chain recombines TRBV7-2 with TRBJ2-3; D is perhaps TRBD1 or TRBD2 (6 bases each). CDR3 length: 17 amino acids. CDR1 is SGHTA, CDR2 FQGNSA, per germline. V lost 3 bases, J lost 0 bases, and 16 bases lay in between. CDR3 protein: CASSFGGGRPSTDTQYF. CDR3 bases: TGTGCCAGCAGCTTTGGAGGGGGAAGACCTAGCACAGATACGCAGTATTTT.

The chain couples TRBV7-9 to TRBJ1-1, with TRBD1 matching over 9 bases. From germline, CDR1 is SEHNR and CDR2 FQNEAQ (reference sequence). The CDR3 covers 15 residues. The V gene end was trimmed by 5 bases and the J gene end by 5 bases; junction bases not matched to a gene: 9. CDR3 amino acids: CASSPPNRGRTEAFF. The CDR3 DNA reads TGTGCCAGCAGCCCCCCCAACAGGGGGCGGACTGAAGCTTTCTTT.

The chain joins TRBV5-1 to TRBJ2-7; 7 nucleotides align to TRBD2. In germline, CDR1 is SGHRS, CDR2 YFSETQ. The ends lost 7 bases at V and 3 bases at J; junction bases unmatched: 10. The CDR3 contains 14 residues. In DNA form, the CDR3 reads TGCGCCAGCCATCCGGGGGGAGAAGACTACGAGCAGTACTTC. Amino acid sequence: CASHPGGEDYEQYF.

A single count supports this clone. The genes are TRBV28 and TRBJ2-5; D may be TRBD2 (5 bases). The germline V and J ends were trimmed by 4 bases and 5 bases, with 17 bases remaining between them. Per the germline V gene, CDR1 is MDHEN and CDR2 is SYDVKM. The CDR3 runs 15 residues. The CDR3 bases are TGTGCCAGCAGTTCTCGGAGAGGGAAGGAGGAGACCCAGTACTTC. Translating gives CASSSRRGKEETQYF.

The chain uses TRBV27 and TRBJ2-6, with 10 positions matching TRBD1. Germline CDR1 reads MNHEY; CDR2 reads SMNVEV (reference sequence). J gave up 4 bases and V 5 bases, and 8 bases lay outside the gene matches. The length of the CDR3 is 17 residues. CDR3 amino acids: CASSPRDRGSGANVLTF. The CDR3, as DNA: TGTGCCAGCAGTCCCCGGGACAGGGGTAGCGGGGCCAACGTCCTGACTTTC. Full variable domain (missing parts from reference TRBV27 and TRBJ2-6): EAQVTQNPRYLITVTGKKLTVTCSQNMNHEYMSWYRQDPGLGLRQIYYSMNVEVTDKGDVPEGYKVSRKEKRNFPLILESPSPNQTSLYFCASSPRDRGSGANVLTFGAGSRLTVL.

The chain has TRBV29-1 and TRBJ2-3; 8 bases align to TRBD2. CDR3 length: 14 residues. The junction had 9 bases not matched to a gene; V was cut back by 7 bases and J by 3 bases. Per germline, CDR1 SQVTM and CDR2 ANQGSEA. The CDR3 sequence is CSAMSGSGTDTQYF. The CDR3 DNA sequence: TGCAGCGCCATGAGCGGGAGTGGAACAGATACGCAGTATTTT.

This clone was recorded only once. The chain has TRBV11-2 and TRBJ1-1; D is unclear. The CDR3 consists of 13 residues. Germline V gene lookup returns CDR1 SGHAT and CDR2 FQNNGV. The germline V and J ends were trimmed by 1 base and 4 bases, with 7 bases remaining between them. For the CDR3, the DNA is TGTGCCAGCAGCTTAGTTGAGGGCACTGAAGCTTTCTTT. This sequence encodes CASSLVEGTEAFF.